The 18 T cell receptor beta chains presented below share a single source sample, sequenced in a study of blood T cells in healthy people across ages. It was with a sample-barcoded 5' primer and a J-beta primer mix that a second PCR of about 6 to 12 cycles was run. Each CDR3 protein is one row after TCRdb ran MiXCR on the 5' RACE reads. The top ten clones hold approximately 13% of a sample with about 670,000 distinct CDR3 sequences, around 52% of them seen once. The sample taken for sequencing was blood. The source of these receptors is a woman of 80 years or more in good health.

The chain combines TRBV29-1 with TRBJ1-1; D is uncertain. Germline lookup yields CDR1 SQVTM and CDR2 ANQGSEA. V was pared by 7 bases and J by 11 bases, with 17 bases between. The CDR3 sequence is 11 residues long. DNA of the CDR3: TGCAGCGGTGAGGAGACGAGGAGTGCTTTCTTT. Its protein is CSGEETRSAFF. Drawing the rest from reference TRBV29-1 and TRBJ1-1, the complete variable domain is SAVISQKPSRDICQRGTSLTIQCQVDSQVTMMFWYRQQPGQSLTLIATANQGSEATYESGFVIDKFPISRPNLTFSTLTVSNMSPEDSSIYLCSGEETRSAFFGQGTRLTVV.

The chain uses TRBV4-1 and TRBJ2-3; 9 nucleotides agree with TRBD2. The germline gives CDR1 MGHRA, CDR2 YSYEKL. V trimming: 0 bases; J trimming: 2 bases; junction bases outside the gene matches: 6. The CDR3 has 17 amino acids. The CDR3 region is CASSQDDGGGATDTQYF. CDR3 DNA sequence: TGCGCCAGCAGCCAAGATGATGGCGGGGGGGCCACAGATACGCAGTATTTT.

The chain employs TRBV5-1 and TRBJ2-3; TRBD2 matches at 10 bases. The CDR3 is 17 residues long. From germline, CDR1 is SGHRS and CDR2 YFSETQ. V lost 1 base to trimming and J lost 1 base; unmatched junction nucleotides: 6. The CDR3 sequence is CASSLLASGGGTDTQYF. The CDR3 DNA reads TGCGCCAGCAGCTTGTTGGCTAGCGGGGGCGGCACAGATACGCAGTATTTT.

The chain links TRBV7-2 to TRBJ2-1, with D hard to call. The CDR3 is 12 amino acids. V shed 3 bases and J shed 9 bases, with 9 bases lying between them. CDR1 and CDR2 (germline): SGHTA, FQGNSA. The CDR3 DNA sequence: TGTGCCAGCAGCTTCCGGGCCCGTGAGCAGTTCTTC. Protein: CASSFRAREQFF.

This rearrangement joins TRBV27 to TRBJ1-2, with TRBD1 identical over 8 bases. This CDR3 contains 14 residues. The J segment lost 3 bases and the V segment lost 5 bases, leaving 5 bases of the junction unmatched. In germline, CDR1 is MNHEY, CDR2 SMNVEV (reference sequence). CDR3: CASSPGGWDYGYTF. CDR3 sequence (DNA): TGTGCCAGCAGTCCAGGGGGCTGGGACTATGGCTACACCTTC.

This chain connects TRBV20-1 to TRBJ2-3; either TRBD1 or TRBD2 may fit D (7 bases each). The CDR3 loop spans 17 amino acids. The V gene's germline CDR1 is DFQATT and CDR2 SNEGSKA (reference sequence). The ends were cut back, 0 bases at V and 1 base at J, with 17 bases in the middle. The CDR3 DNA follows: TGCAGTGCTAGAGATCCCCTAGGGAGGGGGCGCACAGATACGCAGTATTTT. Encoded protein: CSARDPLGRGRTDTQYF.

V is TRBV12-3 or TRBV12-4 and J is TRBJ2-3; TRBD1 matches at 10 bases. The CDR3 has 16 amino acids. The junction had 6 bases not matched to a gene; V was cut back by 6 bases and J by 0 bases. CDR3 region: CASSLRTGGSTDTQYF. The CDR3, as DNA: TGTGCCAGCAGCCTCCGGACAGGGGGGAGCACAGATACGCAGTATTTT.

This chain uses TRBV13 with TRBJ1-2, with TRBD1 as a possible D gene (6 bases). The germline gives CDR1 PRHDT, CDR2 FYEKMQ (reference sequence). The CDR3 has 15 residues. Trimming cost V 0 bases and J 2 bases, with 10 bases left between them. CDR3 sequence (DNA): TGTGCCAGCAGCTTAGGAGGACAGCCGAACTATGGCTACACCTTC. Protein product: CASSLGGQPNYGYTF.

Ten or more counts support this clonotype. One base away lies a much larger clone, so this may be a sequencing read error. The CDR3 loop reads CASSPGRDSNQPQHF. CDR3 bases: TGTGCCAGCAGCCCTGGGAGGGACAGCAATCAGCCCCAGCATTTT. This sequence joins TRBV6-5 and TRBJ1-5; tentatively, D is TRBD1 (5 bases). The CDR3 runs 15 residues. The V gene lost 6 bases and the J gene lost 1 base, with 13 bases spanning the gap. CDR1 MNHEY and CDR2 SVGAGI come from the germline V gene.

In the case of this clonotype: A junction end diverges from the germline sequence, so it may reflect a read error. The CDR3 DNA sequence: TGCAATGCTAGAGCTCTAGCGGGGATTAGCACAGATACGCAGTATTTT. Translating it yields CNARALAGISTDTQYF. This chain joins TRBV20-1 and TRBJ2-3; 9 nucleotides agree with TRBD2. Germline CDR1 DFQATT, CDR2 SNEGSKA (reference sequence). This CDR3 region has 16 residues.

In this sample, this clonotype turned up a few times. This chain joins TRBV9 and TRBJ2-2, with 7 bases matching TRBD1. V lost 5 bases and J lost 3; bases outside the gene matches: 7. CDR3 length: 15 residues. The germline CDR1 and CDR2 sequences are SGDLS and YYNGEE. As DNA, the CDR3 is TGTGCCAGCAGTGAGGGGGCCTCGTACACCGGGGAGCTGTTTTTT. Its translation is CASSEGASYTGELFF.

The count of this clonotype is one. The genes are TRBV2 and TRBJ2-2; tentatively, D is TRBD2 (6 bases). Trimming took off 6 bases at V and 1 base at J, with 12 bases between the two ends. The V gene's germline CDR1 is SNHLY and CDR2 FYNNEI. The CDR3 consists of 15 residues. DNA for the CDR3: TGTGCCAGCAGCGCGGGACGAGAGAACACCGGGGAGCTGTTTTTT. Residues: CASSAGRENTGELFF.

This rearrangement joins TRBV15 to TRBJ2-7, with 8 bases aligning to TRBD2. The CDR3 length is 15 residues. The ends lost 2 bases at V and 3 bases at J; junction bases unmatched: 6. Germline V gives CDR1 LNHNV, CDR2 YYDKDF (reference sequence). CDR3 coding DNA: TGTGCCACCAGCAGACAGACTAGCGCGAGCTACGAGCAGTACTTC. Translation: CATSRQTSASYEQYF.

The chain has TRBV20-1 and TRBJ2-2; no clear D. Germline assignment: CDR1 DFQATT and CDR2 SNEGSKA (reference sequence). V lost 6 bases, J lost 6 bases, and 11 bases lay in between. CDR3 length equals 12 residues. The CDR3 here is CSASLPSGELFF. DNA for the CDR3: TGCAGTGCCAGTCTTCCGTCCGGGGAGCTGTTTTTT.

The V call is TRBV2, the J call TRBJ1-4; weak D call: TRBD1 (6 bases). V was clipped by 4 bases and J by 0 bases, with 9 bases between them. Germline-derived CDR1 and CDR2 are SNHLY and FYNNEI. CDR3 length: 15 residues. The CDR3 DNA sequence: TGTGCCAGCAGTGTGGACAGATCAACTAATGAAAAACTGTTTTTT. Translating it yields CASSVDRSTNEKLFF.

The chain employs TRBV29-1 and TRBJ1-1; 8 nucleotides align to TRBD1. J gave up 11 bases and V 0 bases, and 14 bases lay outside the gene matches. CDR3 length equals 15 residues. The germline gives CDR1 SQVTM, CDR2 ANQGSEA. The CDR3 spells CSVEDPMTGVRLAFF. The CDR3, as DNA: TGCAGCGTTGAAGATCCGATGACAGGGGTGAGGTTGGCTTTCTTT.

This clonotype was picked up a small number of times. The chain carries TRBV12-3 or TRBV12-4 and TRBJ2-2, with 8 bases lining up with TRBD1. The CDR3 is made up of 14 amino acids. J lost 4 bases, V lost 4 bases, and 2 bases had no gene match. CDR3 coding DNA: TGTGCCAGCAGTTGGACAGGGTTCACCGGGGAGCTGTTTTTT. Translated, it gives CASSWTGFTGELFF.

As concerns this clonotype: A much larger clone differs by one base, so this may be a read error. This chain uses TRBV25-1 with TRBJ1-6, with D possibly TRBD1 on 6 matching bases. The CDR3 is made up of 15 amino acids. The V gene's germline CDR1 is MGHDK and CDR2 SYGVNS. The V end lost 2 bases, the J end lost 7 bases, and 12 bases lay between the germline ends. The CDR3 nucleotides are TGTGCCAGCAGTGAAGATACAGGGACCAATTCACCCCTCCACTTT. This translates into CASSEDTGTNSPLHF.